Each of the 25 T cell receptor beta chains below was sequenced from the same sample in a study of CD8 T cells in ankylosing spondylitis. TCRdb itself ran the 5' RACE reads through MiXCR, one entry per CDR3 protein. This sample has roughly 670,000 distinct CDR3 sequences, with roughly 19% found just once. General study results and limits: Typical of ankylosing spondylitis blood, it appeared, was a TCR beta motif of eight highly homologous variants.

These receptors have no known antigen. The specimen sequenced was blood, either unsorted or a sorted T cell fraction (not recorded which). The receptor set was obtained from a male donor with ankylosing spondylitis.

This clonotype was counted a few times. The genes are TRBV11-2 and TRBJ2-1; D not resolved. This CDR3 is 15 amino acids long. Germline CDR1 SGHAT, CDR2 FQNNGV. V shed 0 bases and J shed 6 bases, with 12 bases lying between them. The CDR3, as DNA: TGTGCCAGCAGCTTAGAGGGCGGCGCCGGCAATGAGCAGTTCTTC. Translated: CASSLEGGAGNEQFF.

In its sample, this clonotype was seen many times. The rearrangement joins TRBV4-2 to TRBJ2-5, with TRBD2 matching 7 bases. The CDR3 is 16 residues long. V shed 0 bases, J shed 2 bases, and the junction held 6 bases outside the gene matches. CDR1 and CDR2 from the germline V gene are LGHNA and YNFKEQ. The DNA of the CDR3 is TGTGCCAGCAGCCAAGATCCTAGCGGAAGGCAAGAGACCCAGTACTTC. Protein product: CASSQDPSGRQETQYF.

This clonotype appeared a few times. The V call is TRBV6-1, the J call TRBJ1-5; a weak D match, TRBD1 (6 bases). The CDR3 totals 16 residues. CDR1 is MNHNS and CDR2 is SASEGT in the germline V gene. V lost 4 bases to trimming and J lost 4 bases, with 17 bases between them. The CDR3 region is CASSGSLDSWNQPQHF. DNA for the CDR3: TGTGCCAGCAGTGGGTCCCTGGACAGCTGGAATCAGCCCCAGCATTTT.

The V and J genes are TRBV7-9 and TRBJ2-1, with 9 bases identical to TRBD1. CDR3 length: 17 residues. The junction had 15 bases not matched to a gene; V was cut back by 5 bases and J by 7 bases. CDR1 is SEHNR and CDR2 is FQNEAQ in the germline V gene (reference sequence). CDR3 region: CASSHGDRAASVNEQFF. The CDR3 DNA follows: TGTGCCAGCAGCCATGGGGACAGGGCGGCTAGCGTTAATGAGCAGTTCTTC.

CDR3: CASSPGRALYNEQFF. The CDR3 DNA sequence: TGTGCCAGCAGCCCCGGGAGGGCCCTTTACAATGAGCAGTTCTTC. J is TRBJ2-1 and V is TRBV7-2; 8 positions agree with TRBD2. Germline-derived CDR1 and CDR2 are SGHTA and FQGNSA. The V gene end was trimmed by 5 bases and the J gene end by 4 bases; junction bases not matched to a gene: 7. The length of the CDR3 is 15 residues.

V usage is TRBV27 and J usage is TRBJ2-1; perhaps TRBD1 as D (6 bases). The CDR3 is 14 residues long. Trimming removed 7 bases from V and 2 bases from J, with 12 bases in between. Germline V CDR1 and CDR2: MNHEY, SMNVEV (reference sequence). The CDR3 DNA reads TGTGCCAGCACCCAGGGGAGCCCCTACAATGAGCAGTTCTTC. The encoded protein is CASTQGSPYNEQFF.

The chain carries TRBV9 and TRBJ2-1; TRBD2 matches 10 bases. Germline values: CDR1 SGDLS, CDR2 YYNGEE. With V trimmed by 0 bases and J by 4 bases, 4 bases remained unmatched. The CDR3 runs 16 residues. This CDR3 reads CASSVEASGGYNEQFF. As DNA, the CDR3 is TGTGCCAGCAGCGTAGAGGCTAGCGGGGGTTACAATGAGCAGTTCTTC.

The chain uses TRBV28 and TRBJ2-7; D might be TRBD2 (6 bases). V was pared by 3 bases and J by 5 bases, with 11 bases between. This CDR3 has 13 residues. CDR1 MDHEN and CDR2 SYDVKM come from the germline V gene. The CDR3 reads CASSFERENEQYF. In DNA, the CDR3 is TGTGCCAGCAGTTTCGAACGGGAGAACGAGCAGTACTTC.

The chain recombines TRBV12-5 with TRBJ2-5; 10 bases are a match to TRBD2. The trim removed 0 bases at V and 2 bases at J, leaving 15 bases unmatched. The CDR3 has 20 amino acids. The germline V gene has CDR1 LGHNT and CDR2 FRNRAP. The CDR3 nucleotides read TGTGCTAGTGGTTTGGTACTGCTACTAGCGGGGATCATCGAACAAGAGACCCAGTACTTC. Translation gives CASGLVLLLAGIIEQETQYF.

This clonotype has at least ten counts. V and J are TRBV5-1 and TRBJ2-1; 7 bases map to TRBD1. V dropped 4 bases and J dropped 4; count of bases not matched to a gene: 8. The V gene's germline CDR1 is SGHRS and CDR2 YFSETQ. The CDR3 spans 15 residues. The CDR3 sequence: CASSPDRPSYNEQFF. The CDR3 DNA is TGCGCCAGCAGCCCGGACAGGCCCAGTTACAATGAGCAGTTCTTC.

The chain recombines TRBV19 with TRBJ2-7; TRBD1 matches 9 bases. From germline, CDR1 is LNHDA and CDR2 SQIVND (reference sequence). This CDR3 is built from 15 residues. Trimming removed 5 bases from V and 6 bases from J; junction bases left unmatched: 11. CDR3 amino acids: CASSASGTGFSEQYF. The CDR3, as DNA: TGTGCCAGTAGTGCCTCCGGGACAGGGTTCTCCGAGCAGTACTTC.

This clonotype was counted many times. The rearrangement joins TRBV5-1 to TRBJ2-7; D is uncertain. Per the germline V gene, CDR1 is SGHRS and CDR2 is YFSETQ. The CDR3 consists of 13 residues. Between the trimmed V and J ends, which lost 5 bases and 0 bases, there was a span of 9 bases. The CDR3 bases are TGCGCCAGCAGTACGACCCCCTCCTACGAGCAGTACTTC. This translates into CASSTTPSYEQYF.

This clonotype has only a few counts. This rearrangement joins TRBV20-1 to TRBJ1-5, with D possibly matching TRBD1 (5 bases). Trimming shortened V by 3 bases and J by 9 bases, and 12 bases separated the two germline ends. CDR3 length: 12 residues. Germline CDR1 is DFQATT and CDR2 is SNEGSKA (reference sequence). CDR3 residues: CSASAGKGPQHF. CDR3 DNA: TGCAGTGCTAGCGCAGGGAAAGGGCCCCAGCATTTT.

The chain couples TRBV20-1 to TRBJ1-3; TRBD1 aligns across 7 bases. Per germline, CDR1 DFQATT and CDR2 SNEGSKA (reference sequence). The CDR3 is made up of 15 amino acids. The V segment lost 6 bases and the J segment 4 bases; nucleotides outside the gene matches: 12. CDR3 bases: TGCAGTGCGTCAGACTCAGGGGGAGGCGGAAACACCATATATTTT. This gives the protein CSASDSGGGGNTIYF.

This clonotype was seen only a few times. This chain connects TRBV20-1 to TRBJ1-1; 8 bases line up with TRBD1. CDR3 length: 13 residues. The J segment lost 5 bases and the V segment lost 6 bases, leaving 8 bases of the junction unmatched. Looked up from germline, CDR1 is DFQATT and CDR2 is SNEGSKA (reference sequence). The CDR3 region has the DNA TGCAGTGCACACGACAGGGGTGGGACTGAAGCTTTCTTT. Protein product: CSAHDRGGTEAFF.

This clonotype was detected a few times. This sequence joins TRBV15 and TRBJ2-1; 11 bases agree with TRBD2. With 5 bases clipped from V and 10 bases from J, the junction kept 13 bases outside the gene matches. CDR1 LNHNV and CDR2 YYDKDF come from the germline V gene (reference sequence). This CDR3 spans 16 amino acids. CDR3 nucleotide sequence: TGTGCCACCAGCGGCAGACTAGCGGGGCAAGGAGGGGAGCAGTTCTTC. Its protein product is CATSGRLAGQGGEQFF.

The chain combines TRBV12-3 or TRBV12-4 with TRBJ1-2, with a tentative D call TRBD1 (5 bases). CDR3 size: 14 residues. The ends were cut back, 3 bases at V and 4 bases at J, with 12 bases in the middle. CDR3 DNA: TGTGCCAGCAGTTTGGGGGTTTTGGGCTATGGCTACACCTTC. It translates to CASSLGVLGYGYTF.

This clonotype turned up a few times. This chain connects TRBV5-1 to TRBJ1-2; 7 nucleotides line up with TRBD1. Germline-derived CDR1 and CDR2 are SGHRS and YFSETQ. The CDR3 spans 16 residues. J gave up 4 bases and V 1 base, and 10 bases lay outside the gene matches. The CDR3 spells CASSLTGQVDVYGYTF. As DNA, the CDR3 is TGCGCCAGCAGCTTGACAGGACAGGTTGACGTCTATGGCTACACCTTC.

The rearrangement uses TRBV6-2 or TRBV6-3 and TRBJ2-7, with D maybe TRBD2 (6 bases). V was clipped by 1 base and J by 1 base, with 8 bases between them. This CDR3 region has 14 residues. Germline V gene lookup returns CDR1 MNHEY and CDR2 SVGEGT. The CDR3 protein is CASSYYGGSYEQYF. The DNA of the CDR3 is TGTGCCAGCAGTTACTACGGGGGTTCCTACGAGCAGTACTTC.

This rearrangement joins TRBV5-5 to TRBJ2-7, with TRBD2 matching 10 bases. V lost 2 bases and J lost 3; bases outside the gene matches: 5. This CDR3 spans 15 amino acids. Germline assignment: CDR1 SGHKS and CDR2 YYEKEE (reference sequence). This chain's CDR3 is CASSFGASGSYEQYF. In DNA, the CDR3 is TGTGCCAGCAGCTTCGGCGCTAGCGGGAGCTACGAGCAGTACTTC. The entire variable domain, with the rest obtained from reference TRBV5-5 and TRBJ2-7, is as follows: DAGVTQSPTHLIKTRGQQVTLRCSPISGHKSVSWYQQVLGQGPQFIFQYYEKEERGRGNFPDRFSARQFPNYSSELNVNALLLGDSALYLCASSFGASGSYEQYFGPGTRLTVT.

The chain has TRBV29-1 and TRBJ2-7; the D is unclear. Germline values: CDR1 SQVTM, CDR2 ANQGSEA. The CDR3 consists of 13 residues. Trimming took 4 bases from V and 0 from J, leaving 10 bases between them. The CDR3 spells CSVVRASSYEQYF. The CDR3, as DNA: TGCAGCGTTGTTAGGGCCAGCTCCTACGAGCAGTACTTC.

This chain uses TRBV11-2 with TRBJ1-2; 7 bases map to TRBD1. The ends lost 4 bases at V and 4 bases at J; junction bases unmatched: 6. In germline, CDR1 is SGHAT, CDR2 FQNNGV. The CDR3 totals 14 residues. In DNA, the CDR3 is TGTGCCAGCAGCTCGCCCGGGACAGTCTATGGCTACACCTTC. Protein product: CASSSPGTVYGYTF.

CDR3 loop: CASSPTWGDEQFF. The CDR3 region has the DNA TGTGCCAGCAGCCCTACATGGGGCGATGAGCAGTTCTTC. V and J are TRBV4-2 and TRBJ2-1; D possibly corresponds to TRBD1 (5 bases). CDR1 LGHNA and CDR2 YNFKEQ come from the germline V gene. CDR3 length equals 13 residues. V dropped 4 bases and J dropped 8 bases, with 12 bases sitting between them.

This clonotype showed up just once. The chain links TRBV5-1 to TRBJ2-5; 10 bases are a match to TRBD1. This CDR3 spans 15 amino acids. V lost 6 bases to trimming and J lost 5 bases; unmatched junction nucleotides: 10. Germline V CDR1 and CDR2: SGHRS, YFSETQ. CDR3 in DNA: TGCGCCAGCATCCGAACCGGGACAGGGGTCGAGACCCAGTACTTC. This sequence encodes CASIRTGTGVETQYF. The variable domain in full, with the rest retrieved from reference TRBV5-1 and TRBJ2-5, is KAGVTQTPRYLIKTRGQQVTLSCSPISGHRSVSWYQQTPGQGLQFLFEYFSETQRNKGNFPGRFSGRQFSNSRSEMNVSTLELGDSALYLCASIRTGTGVETQYFGPGTRLLVL.

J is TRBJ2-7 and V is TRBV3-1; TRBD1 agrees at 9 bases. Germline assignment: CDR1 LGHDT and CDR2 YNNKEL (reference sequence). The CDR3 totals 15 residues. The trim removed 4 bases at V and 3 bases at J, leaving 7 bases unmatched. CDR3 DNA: TGTGCCAGCAGCCTTCGATCGGGACAGGGCTACGAGCAGTACTTC. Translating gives CASSLRSGQGYEQYF.